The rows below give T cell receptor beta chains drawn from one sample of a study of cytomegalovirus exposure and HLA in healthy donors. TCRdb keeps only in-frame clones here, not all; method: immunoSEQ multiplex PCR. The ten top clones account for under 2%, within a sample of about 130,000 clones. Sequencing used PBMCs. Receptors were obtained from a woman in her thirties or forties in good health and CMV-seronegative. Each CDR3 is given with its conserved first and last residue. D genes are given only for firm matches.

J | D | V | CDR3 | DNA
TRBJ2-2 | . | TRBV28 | CASSLYQGGTGELFF | TGTGCCAGCAGTTTGTATCAGGGAGGAACCGGGGAGCTGTTTTTT
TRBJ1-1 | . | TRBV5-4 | CASSHRPLRDHENTEAFF | TGTGCCAGCAGCCATAGACCCCTCCGGGATCATGAGAACACTGAAGCTTTCTTT
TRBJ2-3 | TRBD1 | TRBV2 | CASGQGALISDTQYF | TGTGCCAGCGGCCAGGGGGCTCTTATTTCGGATACGCAGTATTTT
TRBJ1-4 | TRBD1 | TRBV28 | CASSFQGARSEKLFF | TGTGCCAGCAGTTTTCAGGGGGCGAGGAGTGAAAAACTGTTTTTT
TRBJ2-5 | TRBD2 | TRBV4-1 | CASSQPGLDPQETQYF | TGCGCCAGCAGCCAGCCGGGACTAGACCCACAAGAGACCCAGTACTTC
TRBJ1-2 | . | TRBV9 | CASSVATWGRHGYTF | TGTGCCAGCAGCGTAGCTACTTGGGGGCGACATGGCTACACCTTC
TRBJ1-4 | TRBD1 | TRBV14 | CASSHRFIPGQFNEKLFF | TGTGCCAGCAGCCACCGCTTTATCCCGGGACAGTTTAATGAAAAACTGTTTTTT
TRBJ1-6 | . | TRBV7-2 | CASSLWQGGSPLHF | TGTGCCAGCAGCTTATGGCAGGGCGGTTCACCCCTCCACTTT
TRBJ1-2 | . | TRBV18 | CASSPSPGVDGYTF | TGTGCCAGCTCACCATCCCCGGGGGTCGATGGCTACACCTTC
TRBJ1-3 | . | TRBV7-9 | CASSFGPSGSGNTIYF | TGTGCCAGCAGCTTCGGGCCTAGCGGCTCTGGAAACACCATATATTTT
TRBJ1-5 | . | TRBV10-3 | CAIRGGGDQPQHF | TGTGCCATCAGGGGGGGAGGGGATCAGCCCCAGCATTTT
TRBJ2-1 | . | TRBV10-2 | CASSRTQGDSGRSDYNEQFF | TGCGCCAGCAGTCGGACACAGGGCGATTCGGGACGCTCGGACTACAATGAGCAGTTCTTC
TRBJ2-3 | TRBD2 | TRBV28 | CASSGDKGAGSTDTQYF | TGTGCCAGCTCGGGGGATAAAGGAGCGGGGAGCACAGATACGCAGTATTTT
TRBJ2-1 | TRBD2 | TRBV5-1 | CASTKQAGYEQFF | TGCGCCAGCACCAAGCAAGCGGGGTATGAGCAGTTCTTC
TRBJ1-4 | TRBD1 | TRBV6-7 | CASSYLGQGEWGKREKLFF | TGTGCCAGCAGTTACTTAGGACAGGGGGAGTGGGGCAAGAGAGAAAAACTGTTTTTT
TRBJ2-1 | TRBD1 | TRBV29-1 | CSVAGTGDYNEQFF | TGCAGCGTCGCCGGGACAGGGGACTACAATGAGCAGTTCTTC
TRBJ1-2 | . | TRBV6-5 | CASSWSGSRTSHGYTF | TGTGCCAGCAGTTGGTCAGGATCCCGCACGAGCCATGGCTACACCTTC
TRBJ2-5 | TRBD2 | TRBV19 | CASSPGLAKETQYF | TGTGCCAGTTCGCCGGGACTAGCGAAAGAGACCCAGTACTTC
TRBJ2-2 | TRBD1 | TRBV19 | CASSVGQFNTGELFF | TGTGCCAGCTCGGTGGGACAGTTTAACACCGGGGAGCTGTTTTTT
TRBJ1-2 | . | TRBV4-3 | CASSRLADSYGYTF | TGCGCCAGCAGCCGCCTCGCGGACAGCTATGGCTACACCTTC
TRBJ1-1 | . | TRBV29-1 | CSIRTGNTEAFF | TGCAGCATCCGTACAGGGAACACTGAAGCTTTCTTT
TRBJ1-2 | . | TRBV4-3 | CASSQQTGGRSLNYGYTF | TGCGCCAGCAGCCAACAGACGGGGGGGAGATCCCTAAACTATGGCTACACCTTC
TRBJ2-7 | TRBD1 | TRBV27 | CASSFGGQGFHEQYF | TGTGCCAGCAGTTTTGGTGGACAGGGGTTCCACGAGCAGTACTTC
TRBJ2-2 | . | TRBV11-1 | CASSRDRLPGELFF | TGTGCCAGCAGCAGAGACAGGCTGCCCGGGGAGCTGTTTTTT
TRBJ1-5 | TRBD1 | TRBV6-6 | CASSQQGGSQPQHF | TGTGCCAGCAGCCAACAGGGGGGGAGCCAGCCCCAGCATTTT
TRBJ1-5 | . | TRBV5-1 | CASSFGTENQPQHF | TGCGCCAGCAGCTTCGGGACTGAGAATCAGCCCCAGCATTTT
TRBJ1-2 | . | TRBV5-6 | CASSLAGRSLTF | TGTGCCAGCAGCTTGGCAGGGCGTAGTCTCACCTTC
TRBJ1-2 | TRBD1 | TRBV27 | CASSAIGGTASYGYTF | TGTGCCAGCAGTGCAATAGGTGGGACAGCCAGCTATGGCTACACCTTC
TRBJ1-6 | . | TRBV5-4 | CASSPQFQAPLHF | TGTGCCAGCAGCCCCCAGTTTCAGGCACCCCTCCACTTT
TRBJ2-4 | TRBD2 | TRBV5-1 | CASSSGLAGAESKNIQYF | TGCGCCAGCAGCTCAGGACTAGCGGGGGCAGAGTCCAAAAACATTCAGTACTTC
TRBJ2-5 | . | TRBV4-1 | CASSQIGQGQETQYF | TGCGCCAGCAGCCAAATCGGGCAGGGACAAGAGACCCAGTACTTC
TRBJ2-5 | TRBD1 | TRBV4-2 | CASSQRGGQGSSQETQYF | TGTGCCAGCAGCCAGCGAGGTGGACAGGGGAGTTCCCAAGAGACCCAGTACTTC
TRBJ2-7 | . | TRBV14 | CASSQSRREQYF | TGTGCCAGCAGCCAGAGTCGCAGGGAGCAGTACTTC
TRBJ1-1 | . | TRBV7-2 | CASSPQWLVNTEAFF | TGTGCCAGCAGCCCGCAGTGGTTGGTTAACACTGAAGCTTTCTTT
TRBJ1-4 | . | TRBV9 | CASSVVGDTGKLFF | TGTGCCAGCAGCGTAGTGGGTGATACAGGAAAACTGTTTTTT
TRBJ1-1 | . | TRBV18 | CASSPGPGNTEAFF | TGTGCCAGCTCACCTGGCCCGGGAAACACTGAAGCTTTCTTT
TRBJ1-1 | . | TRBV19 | CATKTVLGTEAFF | TGTGCCACGAAGACAGTCTTAGGCACTGAAGCTTTCTTT
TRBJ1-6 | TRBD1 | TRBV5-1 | CASSLDRGGSPLHF | TGCGCCAGCAGCTTGGACAGGGGAGGCTCACCCCTCCACTTT
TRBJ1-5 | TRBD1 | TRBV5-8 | CASSQGQETNQPQHF | TGTGCCAGCAGCCAGGGACAGGAGACAAATCAGCCCCAGCATTTT
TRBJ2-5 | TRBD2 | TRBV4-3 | CASSQDWGSGGAGTQYF | TGCGCCAGCAGCCAAGATTGGGGGAGCGGGGGGGCCGGGACCCAGTACTTC
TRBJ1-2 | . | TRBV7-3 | CASSSMTAFYGYTF | TGTGCCAGCAGCTCGATGACAGCTTTCTATGGCTACACCTTC
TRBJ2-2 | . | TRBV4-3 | CASSQDVAAGLRTGELFF | TGCGCCAGCAGCCAAGATGTAGCGGCAGGGCTACGCACCGGGGAGCTGTTTTTT
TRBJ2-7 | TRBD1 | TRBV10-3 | CAISDYRDREVRF | TGTGCCATCAGTGATTACCGGGACAGGGAGGTTCGCTTC
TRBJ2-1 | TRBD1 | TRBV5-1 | CASSLSPGGINEQFF | TGCGCCAGCAGCTTGTCCCCAGGGGGCATCAATGAGCAGTTCTTC
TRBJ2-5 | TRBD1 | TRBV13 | CASSPGQGFRQTQYF | TGTGCCAGCAGCCCGGGACAGGGGTTTAGACAGACCCAGTACTTC